The 30 T cell receptor beta chains reported below all come from one sample, sequenced in a study of blood T cells in healthy people across ages. It was with a sample-barcoded 5' primer and a J-beta primer mix that a second PCR of roughly 6 to 12 cycles was run. One entry per CDR3 protein results from TCRdb running MiXCR on the 5' RACE reads. This table has approximately 810,000 distinct CDR3 sequences, about 28% appearing once. Sequencing was performed on blood. These receptors originate from a woman of 80 years or more in good health.

The chain recombines TRBV7-2 with TRBJ2-6; D not resolved. Germline loops: CDR1 SGHTA, CDR2 FQGNSA. The CDR3 contains 15 residues. Trimming left V 1 base short and J 0 bases short, with 4 bases between. The CDR3 DNA reads TGTGCCAGCAGCTTAGAGATCTCTGGGGCCAACGTCCTGACTTTC. It specifies CASSLEISGANVLTF.

This clonotype was counted many times. The V call is TRBV29-1, the J call TRBJ2-2; TRBD1 aligns across 8 bases. Germline CDR1 SQVTM, CDR2 ANQGSEA. The V gene end was trimmed by 6 bases and the J gene end by 4 bases; junction bases not matched to a gene: 7. The CDR3 runs 14 residues. CDR3 DNA: TGCAGCGTGCGTCAGGGGGCGAGCACCGGGGAGCTGTTTTTT. Its protein is CSVRQGASTGELFF.

This clonotype was picked up a small number of times. This chain links TRBV7-2 with TRBJ1-2, with D unresolved. Germline V lookup: CDR1 SGHTA, CDR2 FQGNSA. The germline V and J ends were trimmed by 3 bases and 4 bases, with 15 bases remaining between them. The CDR3 has 15 amino acids. CDR3 loop: CASSFRRDSLYGYTF. The CDR3 DNA is TGTGCCAGCAGCTTCCGCCGTGACTCACTCTATGGCTACACCTTC.

The chain recombines TRBV20-1 with TRBJ1-1, with D uncertain. Germline CDR1 DFQATT, CDR2 SNEGSKA (reference sequence). V was clipped by 7 bases and J by 1 base, with 13 bases between them. This CDR3 has 13 residues. This CDR3 reads CSVDDGWNTEAFF. The CDR3 nucleotides are TGCAGTGTGGACGACGGCTGGAACACTGAAGCTTTCTTT.

This clonotype was seen many times. V gene TRBV20-1 combines with J gene TRBJ2-5, with a weak D call TRBD1 (5 bases). The germline V gene encodes CDR1 DFQATT and CDR2 SNEGSKA (reference sequence). This CDR3 has 13 residues. The V end was cut by 0 bases, the J end by 5 bases, with 10 bases between. CDR3 amino acids: CSAREGGAETQYF. DNA for the CDR3: TGCAGTGCTAGAGAAGGTGGGGCTGAGACCCAGTACTTC.

The chain employs TRBV29-1 and TRBJ1-2, with unresolved D. V shed 8 bases and J shed 7 bases, with 17 bases lying between them. The germline V gene has CDR1 SQVTM and CDR2 ANQGSEA. The CDR3 spans 12 residues. The DNA of the CDR3 is TGCAGCACTTCTTGGGCGGACTCTGGCTACACCTTC. Translation gives CSTSWADSGYTF. The full variable domain, in which reference TRBV29-1 and TRBJ1-2 provide the parts outside the CDR3, is SAVISQKPSRDICQRGTSLTIQCQVDSQVTMMFWYRQQPGQSLTLIATANQGSEATYESGFVIDKFPISRPNLTFSTLTVSNMSPEDSSIYLCSTSWADSGYTFGSGTRLTVV.

This clonotype has a count of ten or more. The chain recombines TRBV6-6 with TRBJ2-4; 8 nucleotides line up with TRBD2. Losses at the gene ends were 6 bases for V and 4 bases for J; bases not matched to a gene: 8. Germline V lookup: CDR1 MNHNY, CDR2 SVGAGI (reference sequence). The CDR3 is 15 amino acids. The DNA of the CDR3 is TGTGCCAGCAGCTCCCTGACTAGCGAAAAAAACATTCAGTACTTC. It yields the protein CASSSLTSEKNIQYF.

This clonotype appeared many times. The chain links TRBV28 to TRBJ2-1; 9 nucleotides match TRBD1. This CDR3 comprises 16 residues. Germline V lookup: CDR1 MDHEN, CDR2 SYDVKM. Trimming removed 5 bases from V and 2 bases from J; junction bases left unmatched: 7. The DNA of the CDR3 is TGTGCCAGCAGTGTCTGGGGACAGGGAACCTACAATGAGCAGTTCTTC. Its translation is CASSVWGQGTYNEQFF.

This chain links TRBV2 with TRBJ2-1, with 9 bases lining up with TRBD1. This CDR3 is built from 14 residues. V lost 5 bases and J lost 6; bases outside the gene matches: 5. Germline lookup yields CDR1 SNHLY and CDR2 FYNNEI. The CDR3 reads CASSKGQGCNEQFF. The CDR3 DNA sequence: TGTGCCAGCAGTAAAGGACAGGGGTGCAATGAGCAGTTCTTC.

This clonotype occurred a few times. CDR3 in DNA: TGTGCCAGCCGGGGGTGGGCAACTAATGAAAAACTGTTTTTT. This encodes CASRGWATNEKLFF. The chain links TRBV27 to TRBJ1-4; TRBD1 might be the D (5 bases). Trimming stripped 8 bases from V and 0 bases from J, with 10 bases between. Per germline, CDR1 MNHEY and CDR2 SMNVEV (reference sequence). This CDR3 has 14 amino acids. Filled out from reference TRBV27 and TRBJ1-4, the complete variable domain reads EAQVTQNPRYLITVTGKKLTVTCSQNMNHEYMSWYRQDPGLGLRQIYYSMNVEVTDKGDVPEGYKVSRKEKRNFPLILESPSPNQTSLYFCASRGWATNEKLFFGSGTQLSVL.

Worth noting for this clonotype: A much larger clone is a single base away; this may be a read error. Here the CDR3 DNA reads TGTGCCAGCTCACTTGGACAGAAAACCGACGATCAGTACTTC. Amino acids: CASSLGQKTDDQYF. The chain carries TRBV18 and TRBJ2-5, with D possibly being TRBD1 (6 bases). The germline gives CDR1 KGHSH, CDR2 LQKENI. This CDR3 has 14 amino acids. Trimming stripped 4 bases from V and 11 bases from J, with 20 bases between.

This chain uses TRBV29-1 with TRBJ2-2, with D uncertain. This CDR3 spans 11 amino acids. The germline gives CDR1 SQVTM, CDR2 ANQGSEA. CDR3 in amino acids: CGTSNTGELFF. In DNA, the CDR3 is TGCGGCACCTCGAACACCGGGGAGCTGTTTTTT.

The chain joins TRBV18 to TRBJ2-2; 9 bases match TRBD1. Per the germline V gene, CDR1 is KGHSH and CDR2 is LQKENI. The CDR3 is 15 amino acids. Trimming cost V 4 bases and J 8 bases; bases outside gene matches: 8. The chain's CDR3 is CASSRLDRGKGELFF. The DNA of the CDR3 is TGTGCCAGCTCACGATTGGACAGGGGAAAAGGGGAGCTGTTTTTT. The whole variable domain, remainder taken from reference TRBV18 and TRBJ2-2, is NAGVMQNPRHLVRRRGQEARLRCSPMKGHSHVYWYRQLPEEGLKFMVYLQKENIIDESGMPKERFSAEFPKEGPSILRIQQVVRGDSAAYFCASSRLDRGKGELFFGEGSRLTVL.

Regarding this clonotype: A read error may produce the germline difference seen at one junction end. The V call is TRBV12-3 or TRBV12-4, the J call TRBJ2-1; tentative D call: TRBD2 (5 bases). The J call is in doubt because the DNA end fits TRBJ2-7 better. The CDR3 is 15 amino acids. The CDR3: CTSRPPGLSYNEQYF. The CDR3, as DNA: TGTACCAGCAGACCCCCCGGACTCTCCTACAATGAGCAGTACTTC.

This clonotype was seen repeatedly, ten times or more. The rearrangement links TRBV5-6 to TRBJ1-2, with 7 bases matching TRBD1. Germline V gene sequence: CDR1 SGHDT, CDR2 YYEEEE. The J segment lost 1 base and the V segment lost 4 bases, leaving 7 bases of the junction unmatched. CDR3 length equals 15 residues. The CDR3 sequence is CASSAPGQFNYGYTF. The CDR3 nucleotides are TGTGCCAGCAGCGCACCGGGACAGTTTAACTATGGCTACACCTTC.

This chain uses TRBV6-6 with TRBJ2-1; unclear D gene. Trimming stripped 6 bases from V and 4 bases from J, with 10 bases between. The length of the CDR3 is 13 residues. CDR1 is MNHNY and CDR2 is SVGAGI in the germline V gene (reference sequence). This chain's CDR3 is CASSPLGYNEQFF. CDR3 DNA: TGTGCCAGCAGCCCCCTGGGGTACAATGAGCAGTTCTTC.

This clonotype was seen ten or more times. The chain couples TRBV7-9 to TRBJ2-3; TRBD1 might be the D (6 bases). The ends were cut back, 5 bases at V and 2 bases at J, with 20 bases in the middle. From germline, CDR1 is SEHNR and CDR2 FQNEAQ (reference sequence). The CDR3 loop spans 17 amino acids. CDR3 bases: TGTGCCAGCAGCCAGCCCCCTCTAGACAGGATCACAGATACGCAGTATTTT. This sequence encodes CASSQPPLDRITDTQYF.

This clonotype showed up just a few times. CDR3 DNA: TGCGCCAGCAGCCAAAAAGGGCTACAGGGGGCTCAAAGGGGCGCTGAAGCTTTCTTT. It is translated as CASSQKGLQGAQRGAEAFF. The genes are TRBV4-3 and TRBJ1-1, with 9 bases aligning to TRBD1. The CDR3 loop spans 19 amino acids. CDR1 LGHNA and CDR2 YSLEER come from the germline V gene. V shed 2 bases, J shed 6 bases, and the junction held 19 bases outside the gene matches.

There are many counts of this clonotype. This chain joins TRBV24-1 and TRBJ2-4; D may be TRBD1 (6 bases). Trimming took off 4 bases at V and 3 bases at J, with 12 bases between the two ends. Germline-derived CDR1 and CDR2 are KGHDR and SFDVKD. The CDR3 covers 15 residues. CDR3 residues: CATSDKTGSKNIQYF. In DNA form, the CDR3 reads TGTGCCACCAGTGACAAAACAGGGAGCAAAAACATTCAGTACTTC.

Worth noting for this clonotype: A read error may produce the germline difference seen at one junction end. The chain recombines TRBV20-1 with TRBJ2-3; 9 bases agree with TRBD2. This CDR3 is built from 17 residues. The germline CDR1 and CDR2 sequences are DFQATT and SNEGSKA (reference sequence). CDR3 in amino acids: CSARGQRGETSTDAQYF. The DNA for the CDR3 is TGCAGTGCTAGAGGTCAGCGGGGGGAGACTAGCACAGATGCGCAGTATTTT.

This clonotype was counted at least ten times. The CDR3 loop is CATSDRQGPYNEQFF. The DNA of the CDR3 is TGTGCCACCAGTGACCGACAGGGCCCCTACAATGAGCAGTTCTTC. The rearrangement uses TRBV24-1 and TRBJ2-1; 7 nucleotides align to TRBD1. J gave up 2 bases and V 4 bases, and 4 bases lay outside the gene matches. The CDR3 covers 15 residues. Germline V gives CDR1 KGHDR, CDR2 SFDVKD.

The chain links TRBV7-6 to TRBJ1-2, with 10 bases aligning to TRBD1. The CDR3 length is 14 residues. Trimming removed 5 bases from V and 6 bases from J; junction bases left unmatched: 6. Germline V gene lookup returns CDR1 SGHVS and CDR2 FNYEAQ. CDR3 nucleotides: TGTGCCAGCAGCCTCTATGGGACAGGGGATGGCTACACCTTC. Translating it yields CASSLYGTGDGYTF.

On this clonotype itself: Possible read error: a much larger clone is one base away. V usage is TRBV6-5 and J usage is TRBJ2-3; D may match TRBD1 or TRBD2 (5 bases each). V was cut by 4 bases and J by 2 bases, with 22 bases left in between. The CDR3 covers 18 residues. Germline V gives CDR1 MNHEY, CDR2 SVGAGI. The CDR3 DNA sequence: TGTGCCAGCAGTTCCCCGGGACGGCCCCCGGTCTACACAGATACGCAGTATTTT. It encodes CASSSPGRPPVYTDTQYF.

The V gene is TRBV12-3 or TRBV12-4, the J gene TRBJ2-3; weak D call: TRBD2 (5 bases). The CDR3 sequence is 13 residues long. The V gene lost 5 bases and the J gene lost 4 bases, with 10 bases spanning the gap. The CDR3: CASSRVGADTQYF. The DNA for the CDR3 is TGTGCCAGCAGTAGAGTGGGAGCAGATACGCAGTATTTT.

By proportion, this clonotype is large. V is TRBV24-1 and J is TRBJ2-3; D remains unclear. V shed 1 base and J shed 6 bases, with 10 bases lying between them. The CDR3 spans 14 residues. The V gene's germline CDR1 is KGHDR and CDR2 SFDVKD. The CDR3 loop reads CATSDLANDDTQYF. For the CDR3, the DNA is TGTGCCACCAGTGATTTAGCCAACGACGATACGCAGTATTTT.

This clonotype was counted many times. The chain carries TRBV15 and TRBJ2-3; possibly TRBD1 for D (5 bases). The V gene lost 4 bases and the J gene lost 2 bases, with 19 bases spanning the gap. The CDR3 length is 17 residues. Germline CDR1 is LNHNV and CDR2 is YYDKDF (reference sequence). CDR3 loop: CATSNPWAGLFTDTQYF. The DNA of the CDR3 is TGTGCCACCAGCAACCCCTGGGCAGGGCTCTTCACAGATACGCAGTATTTT. Filled out from reference TRBV15 and TRBJ2-3, the complete variable domain reads DAMVIQNPRYQVTQFGKPVTLSCSQTLNHNVMYWYQQKSSQAPKLLFHYYDKDFNNEADTPDNFQSRRPNTSFCFLDIRSPGLGDTAMYLCATSNPWAGLFTDTQYFGPGTRLTVL.

This clonotype was seen repeatedly, ten times or more. The J gene is TRBJ1-2, the V gene TRBV3-1; D perhaps matches TRBD1 (6 bases). The CDR3 is made up of 15 amino acids. Trimming took 5 bases from V and 8 from J, leaving 21 bases between them. The V gene's germline CDR1 is LGHDT and CDR2 YNNKEL (reference sequence). In DNA form, the CDR3 reads TGTGCCAGCAGCGCCTCCGGGACACCGAATAAGGGCTACACCTTC. Protein sequence: CASSASGTPNKGYTF.

The chain carries TRBV6-1 and TRBJ2-7; D ambiguous. Germline loops: CDR1 MNHNS, CDR2 SASEGT. Trimming shortened V by 5 bases and J by 3 bases, and 20 bases separated the two germline ends. The CDR3 loop spans 16 amino acids. CDR3 bases: TGTGCCAGCAGTATCACCTACGATCACACCTTCTACGAGCAGTACTTC. It encodes CASSITYDHTFYEQYF.

This chain links TRBV7-2 with TRBJ2-5; 11 bases map to TRBD2. The J call may not be correct, given that the DNA end is closer to TRBJ2-7. CDR1 and CDR2 (germline): SGHTA, FQGNSA. This CDR3 has 14 residues. CDR3 nucleotides: TGTGCCAGCGGAATAGCGGGAGGGCACTACGAGCAGTACTTC. This encodes CASGIAGGHYEQYF.

This clonotype was found a few times. This chain links TRBV20-1 with TRBJ1-1; D is unclear. Germline V gene data show CDR1 as DFQATT and CDR2 as SNEGSKA (reference sequence). The CDR3 is 15 residues long. V lost 1 base and J lost 4, with 16 bases in between. The CDR3 here is CSARVRGGVGTEAFF. CDR3 bases: TGCAGTGCTAGAGTACGTGGCGGGGTAGGCACTGAAGCTTTCTTT.